This TCR beta chain was identified in a study of blood T cells in healthy people across ages. Study-level points and caveats: Any changes in expanded clonotypes were possibly confounded, as donor CMV status remained unknown. Relative to aged donors, long-lived donors carried more naive CD4+ cells and displayed higher diversity.

A second PCR, run for roughly 7 to 11 cycles, used a sample-barcoded 5' primer plus a J-beta primer mix. Any given sample supplied a minimum of 2.5 million CDR3-containing paired-end reads. TCRdb recomputed calls from the 5' RACE reads with MiXCR, one row per CDR3 protein. The sample has roughly 2 million distinct CDR3 sequences; roughly 49% are singletons. The CDR3 sequence is 14 residues long. CDR1 and CDR2 from the germline V gene are LNHNV and YYDKDF (reference sequence). About this clonotype: Its antigen is unidentified.

The rearrangement links TRBV15 to TRBJ2-4, with D perhaps matching TRBD1 or TRBD2 (5 bases each). With the DNA end fitting TRBJ2-7 better, the J assignment may be wrong. The receptor comes from a middle-aged woman in good health. What was sequenced was blood. CDR3 loop: CATSRAGSGHEQYF. CDR3 nucleotides: TGTGCCACCAGCAGAGCAGGGAGTGGGCACGAGCAGTACTTC.